Detailed here is one T cell receptor (beta chain). The data derive from a study of technical replicates of blood from a few donors. J gave up 3 bases and V 6 bases, and 2 bases lay outside the gene matches. Germline values: CDR1 LNHDA, CDR2 SQIVND (reference sequence). This CDR3 is built from 13 residues. Profiled with immunoSEQ multiplex PCR; TCRdb holds only in-frame clones, not every one. Of around 77,000 clones listed, roughly 90% are singletons. The sequenced sample was T cells isolated from PBMCs. This sequence joins TRBV19 and TRBJ2-3; 8 bases fit TRBD1. The clonotype originates from a human donor in good health. CDR3 protein: CASRTGGTDTQYF. In nucleotides, the CDR3 is TGTGCCAGTAGAACAGGGGGGACAGATACGCAGTATTTT.